This T cell receptor (beta chain) originates from a study of T cells in Graves' hyperthyroidism and ophthalmopathy. Patients were excluded because of uncontrolled infection, other autoimmune disease, pregnancy or lactation. Thyroid ultrasound and orbital computed tomography, with clinical symptoms and serum thyroxine and TRAb, informed diagnoses. Amplified regions were TCR beta CDR3 sequences from RNA transcripts. TCR CDR3 regions were first amplified by RT-PCR with HTBI primers. TCRdb used MiXCR to reprocess the multiplex PCR reads, holding one entry per CDR3 protein. The data hold hundreds of thousands of distinct CDR3 sequences, with nearly 45% observed a single time. On this clonotype: Its antigen remains unknown.

Overall study results and limits: Ophthalmopathy was predicted by the model a median of 6.5 months ahead of onset. Blood also contained most expanded thyroid clonotypes above 0.001.

This clonotype originated in an adult man with Graves' disease, either hyperthyroidism or ophthalmopathy (not recorded which). The material sequenced was peripheral blood or thyroid tissue (not recorded which).

CDR3 in amino acids: CASSLRTSGTSGELFF. The CDR3 DNA reads as TGTGCCAGCAGCCTGAGGACTAGCGGGACCTCCGGGGAGCTGTTTTTT. The chain uses TRBV7-2 and TRBJ2-2, with 12 bases matching TRBD2. Germline CDR1 and CDR2: SGHTA and FQGNSA. The trim removed 5 bases at V and 6 bases at J, leaving 7 bases unmatched. This CDR3 has 16 residues.